This TCR beta chain came from a study of T cells in narcolepsy. Study-wide results and limits: Autoreactive clone sequences were missing from some blood memory CD4+ repertoires.

The CDR3 covers 12 residues. V was cut by 5 bases and J by 0 bases, with 6 bases left in between. Germline V gene data show CDR1 as SGHRS and CDR2 as YFSETQ. This clone was picked up one time. What it binds is unknown. The assay was immunoSEQ multiplex PCR, and TCRdb's table has in-frame clones only and misses some. Of about 40,000 clones listed, around 89% were seen once; the top ten hold roughly 1.3%. This TCR was recovered from a human donor with narcolepsy. Sequences were obtained from CD45RA- memory CD4+ T cells from PBMCs. The chain couples TRBV5-1 to TRBJ2-7, with D unresolved. This chain's CDR3 is CASRELSYEQYF. The CDR3 DNA sequence: TGCGCCAGCAGGGAACTCTCCTACGAGCAGTACTTC.